This T cell receptor (beta chain) was documented in a study of blood T cells in healthy people across ages. Study-wide findings and caveats: The fall in TCR beta diversity per million T cells was roughly linear with age.

This clonotype occurred a few times. Its matching antigen is unknown. Primers used in a second PCR of about 6 to 11 cycles were a sample-barcoded 5' primer and a J-beta primer mix. The template-switch adaptor, which had 12 random nucleotides, put a tag on each cDNA molecule. TCRdb called the 5' RACE reads again in MiXCR, with one record for every CDR3 protein. The sample lists about 380,000 distinct CDR3 sequences, 50% to 60% occurring once. Trimming removed 1 base from V and 2 bases from J, with 9 bases in between. The CDR3 covers 13 residues. The germline V gene encodes CDR1 DFQATT and CDR2 SNEGSKA (reference sequence).

V is TRBV20-1 and J is TRBJ2-7; a weak D match, TRBD1 (6 bases). Sequencing input: blood. The receptor's source is a man in his sixties in good health. DNA for the CDR3: TGCAGTGCTAGAGGAAGGGGGACCTACGAGCAGTACTTC. It yields the protein CSARGRGTYEQYF.